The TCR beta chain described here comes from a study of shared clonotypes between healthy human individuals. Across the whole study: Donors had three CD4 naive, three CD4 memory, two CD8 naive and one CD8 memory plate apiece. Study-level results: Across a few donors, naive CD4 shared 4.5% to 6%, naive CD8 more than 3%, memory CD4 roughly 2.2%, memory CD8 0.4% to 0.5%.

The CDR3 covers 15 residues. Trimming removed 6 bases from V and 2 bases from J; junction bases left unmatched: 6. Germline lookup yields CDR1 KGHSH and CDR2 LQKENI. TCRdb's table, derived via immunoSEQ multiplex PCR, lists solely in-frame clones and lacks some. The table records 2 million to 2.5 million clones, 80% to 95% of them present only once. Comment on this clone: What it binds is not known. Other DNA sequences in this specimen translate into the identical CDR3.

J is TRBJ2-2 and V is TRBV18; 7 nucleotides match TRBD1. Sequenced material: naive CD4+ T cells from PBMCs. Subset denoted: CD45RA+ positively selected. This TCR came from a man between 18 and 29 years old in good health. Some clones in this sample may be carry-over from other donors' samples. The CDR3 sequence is CASSPGQSNTGELFF. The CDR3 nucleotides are TGTGCCAGCTCTCCGGGACAGTCTAACACCGGGGAGCTGTTTTTT.